This T cell receptor (beta chain) was captured by sequencing in a study of T cell clonotyping in hematopoietic cell transplantation. With respect to this clone: Its matching antigen is unknown.

Study-wide points: Broader posttransplant TCR repertoire diversity was predicted by graft donor and pretransplant recipient Inverse Simpson Index values.

Repertoires were generated with immunoSEQ multiplex PCR, while TCRdb's copy carries only in-frame clones and drops some. The repertoire consists of 65,000 to 75,000 clones, with around 94% occurring once and the leading ten covering roughly 1.5%. CDR1 MNHNS and CDR2 SASEGT come from the germline V gene. The J segment lost 4 bases and the V segment lost 5 bases, leaving 7 bases of the junction unmatched. The CDR3 has 14 amino acids. The sequenced sample was peripheral blood mononuclear cells. The rearrangement joins TRBV6-1 to TRBJ2-7; 8 nucleotides align to TRBD1. This TCR was sampled from a man aged 45-60 years in good health. Some clones in this sample may be carry-over from other donors' samples. The CDR3 region is CASSFIDRGYEQYF. CDR3 nucleotides: TGTGCCAGCAGTTTTATCGACAGGGGTTACGAGCAGTACTTC.